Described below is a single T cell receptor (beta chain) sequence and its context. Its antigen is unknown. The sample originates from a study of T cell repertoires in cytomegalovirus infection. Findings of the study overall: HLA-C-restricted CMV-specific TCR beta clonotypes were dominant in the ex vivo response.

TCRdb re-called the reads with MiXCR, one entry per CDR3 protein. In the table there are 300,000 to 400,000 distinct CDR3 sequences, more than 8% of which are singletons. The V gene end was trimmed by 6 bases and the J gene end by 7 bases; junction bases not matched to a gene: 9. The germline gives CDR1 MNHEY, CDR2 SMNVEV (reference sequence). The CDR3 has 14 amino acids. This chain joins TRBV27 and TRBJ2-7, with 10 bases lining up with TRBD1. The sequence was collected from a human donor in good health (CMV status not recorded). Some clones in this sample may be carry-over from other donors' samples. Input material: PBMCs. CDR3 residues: CASRGGTGVLEQYF. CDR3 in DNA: TGTGCCAGCAGGGGAGGGACAGGGGTTTTGGAGCAGTACTTC.